The 14 T cell receptor beta chains below were found in one sample sequenced in a study of molecular identifiers for immune sequencing clone quantification. TCRdb independently ran MiXCR on the PCR reads; one entry per CDR3 protein. The sample has under 350,000 distinct CDR3 sequences; about 22% are singletons. The sample consisted of naive CD8+ T cells from blood, with Jurkat cell RNA spiked in. The subset here: FACS-sorted CD8+CD4-CCR7+CD45RA+ naive T cells. These receptors all stem from a human donor in good health. Some libraries in this study had Jurkat cell RNA spiked in.

This clonotype was seen only a few times. The J gene is TRBJ2-5, the V gene TRBV14; D remains ambiguous. CDR3 length equals 13 residues. The V end lost 4 bases, the J end lost 2 bases, and 8 bases lay between the germline ends. Per germline, CDR1 SGHDN and CDR2 FVKESK. CDR3 in amino acids: CASSPPRQETQYF. CDR3 nucleotide sequence: TGTGCCAGCAGCCCCCCCAGACAAGAGACCCAGTACTTC.

This clonotype was seen more than once but under ten times. The chain is built from TRBV27 and TRBJ1-6; D is unresolved. Trimming cost V 8 bases and J 5 bases, with 13 bases left between them. Looked up from germline, CDR1 is MNHEY and CDR2 is SMNVEV (reference sequence). This CDR3 contains 14 residues. CDR3 loop: CASSGDYHNSPLHF. CDR3 sequence (DNA): TGTGCCAGCTCTGGGGATTATCATAATTCACCCCTCCACTTT.

This clonotype was detected a few times. The rearrangement uses TRBV27 and TRBJ1-2; the D gene is possibly TRBD1 (6 bases). Germline CDR1 is MNHEY and CDR2 is SMNVEV (reference sequence). This CDR3 comprises 14 residues. The ends were cut back, 7 bases at V and 8 bases at J, with 20 bases in the middle. The CDR3 is CASTSGAGAEGYTF. The DNA of the CDR3 is TGTGCCAGCACTTCAGGGGCAGGAGCGGAGGGCTACACCTTC.

This clonotype was recorded at least ten times. The chain joins TRBV19 to TRBJ2-1; D is ambiguous. Germline values: CDR1 LNHDA, CDR2 SQIVND (reference sequence). V lost 5 bases to trimming and J lost 6 bases, with 14 bases between them. CDR3 length: 14 amino acids. CDR3 nucleotide sequence: TGTGCCAGTAGTCTAACCCTGGACGTCAATGAGCAGTTCTTC. Protein product: CASSLTLDVNEQFF.

At least ten counts were recorded for this clonotype. The gene calls are TRBV4-2 and TRBJ2-7; the match to TRBD1 covers 10 bases. The V gene's germline CDR1 is LGHNA and CDR2 YNFKEQ. V shed 2 bases, J shed 4 bases, and the junction held 5 bases outside the gene matches. The CDR3 length is 15 residues. CDR3 amino acids: CASSQSGTGEYEQYF. The CDR3 bases are TGTGCCAGCAGCCAATCCGGGACAGGGGAGTACGAGCAGTACTTC.

The table lists this clonotype with many counts. This chain links TRBV28 with TRBJ2-7; D is unresolved. The CDR3 length is 14 residues. Germline V gene lookup returns CDR1 MDHEN and CDR2 SYDVKM. The ends were cut back, 0 bases at V and 2 bases at J, with 8 bases in the middle. The CDR3 here is CASSLWGRTYEQYF. In DNA form, the CDR3 reads TGTGCCAGCAGTTTATGGGGCAGGACCTACGAGCAGTACTTC.

As for this clonotype: The conserved phenylalanine or tryptophan normally closing the CDR3 is absent here, so this likely arose from a read error. The chain carries TRBV7-9 and TRBJ1-1; perhaps TRBD1 as D (5 bases). V lost 5 bases to trimming and J lost 5 bases, with 9 bases between them. The germline V gene encodes CDR1 SEHNR and CDR2 FQNEAQ (reference sequence). This CDR3 is 12 amino acids long. The CDR3 nucleotides are TGTGCCAGCAGCCCGGGGGGGACTGAAGCTTTCTCT. The encoded protein is CASSPGGTEAFS.

Concerning this clonotype itself: This may come from a read error, since a much larger clone is one base off. CDR3 sequence reads: CASSEGPLVRIQYF. The DNA of the CDR3 is TGTGCCAGCAGCGAGGGACCCTTGGTCCGCATTCAGTACTTC. The chain recombines TRBV2 with TRBJ2-4, with D perhaps TRBD1 or TRBD2 (5 bases each). Germline CDR1 is SNHLY and CDR2 is FYNNEI. V was shortened by 6 bases and J by 9 bases, with 18 bases between the two germline ends. This CDR3 region has 14 residues.

This clonotype has a handful of counts. V and J are TRBV7-2 and TRBJ1-1; D gene ambiguous. Germline CDR1 reads SGHTA; CDR2 reads FQGNSA. This CDR3 contains 16 residues. Trimming cost V 2 bases and J 0 bases, with 13 bases left between them. CDR3 coding DNA: TGTGCCAGCAGCTTACTGGCGGGGATGTTGAACACTGAAGCTTTCTTT. This encodes CASSLLAGMLNTEAFF.

With respect to this clonotype: A single base separates this from a much larger clone, so it may be a read error. The V gene is TRBV30, the J gene TRBJ1-4; TRBD1 agrees at 7 bases. Looked up from germline, CDR1 is GTSNPN and CDR2 is SVGIG (reference sequence). The CDR3 has 13 residues. CDR3 loop: CGWEDTQGEKLFF. In nucleotides, the CDR3 is TGTGGCTGGGAGGACACACAGGGGGAAAAACTGTTTTTT.

In regard to this clonotype: This may be a read error: a much more frequent sequence differs by one nucleotide. The chain employs TRBV12-3 or TRBV12-4 and TRBJ2-4; D is ambiguous. This CDR3 comprises 13 residues. CDR3 in amino acids: CASSFGAQNIQYF. For the CDR3, the DNA is TGTGCCAGCAGTTTCGGAGCCCAAAACATTCAGTACTTC.

The rearrangement uses TRBV12-3 or TRBV12-4 and TRBJ1-1, with unresolved D. The CDR3 totals 13 residues. V lost 8 bases and J 3 bases, leaving 13 bases between the germline ends. The CDR3 protein is CASGDMGYTEAFF. The DNA of the CDR3 is TGTGCCAGCGGAGATATGGGTTACACTGAAGCTTTCTTT.

This clonotype was recorded many times. The chain recombines TRBV5-4 with TRBJ2-3; the match to TRBD2 covers 9 bases. The CDR3 runs to 17 residues. Per the germline V gene, CDR1 is SGHNT and CDR2 is YYREEE (reference sequence). With 0 bases clipped from V and 5 bases from J, the junction kept 10 bases outside the gene matches. DNA of the CDR3: TGTGCCAGCAGCTTGGTGGGGAGCGGGGGGTACGAAGATACGCAGTATTTT. It specifies CASSLVGSGGYEDTQYF. Based on the CDR3 plus reference TRBV5-4 and TRBJ2-3, the full variable domain is ETGVTQSPTHLIKTRGQQVTLRCSSQSGHNTVSWYQQALGQGPQFIFQYYREEENGRGNFPPRFSGLQFPNYSSELNVNALELDDSALYLCASSLVGSGGYEDTQYFGPGTRLTVL.

This clonotype was detected only a few times. The gene calls are TRBV24-1 and TRBJ2-3; 12 positions agree with TRBD2. CDR3 length: 19 amino acids. Germline CDR1 reads KGHDR; CDR2 reads SFDVKD. Trimming cost V 5 bases and J 2 bases; bases outside gene matches: 13. CDR3 residues: CATSGGTSGPQSVTDTQYF. CDR3 in DNA: TGTGCCACCAGTGGCGGGACTAGCGGGCCACAATCGGTCACAGATACGCAGTATTTT.